The TCR beta chain under discussion was sequenced for a study of OX40 agonist ivuxolimab in advanced cancers. Across the study: Each dose-escalation patient presented with hepatocellular carcinoma, melanoma, renal cell or head and neck cancer.

About this clone itself: Its cognate antigen is unknown.

Study observations and caveats: Patients with a partial response at 0.1-3.0 mg/kg had among the lowest clonal expansion.

Sequencing was performed with immunoSEQ multiplex PCR; in TCRdb, only in-frame clones are kept and a portion is missing. The table has approximately 69,000 clones, about 86% seen once; the top ten hold 2.5% to 3%. The CDR3 length is 11 residues. Blood draws occurred at baseline, cycle 4 day 1, and cycle 7 day 1. The J gene is TRBJ1-6, the V gene TRBV21-1. TRBV21-1 is noted as a pseudogene. The sequencing here drew on CD4+ or CD8+ T cells sorted from blood, taken in a trial of the OX40 agonist ivuxolimab. The origin of this receptor is an adult with an advanced solid tumor such as melanoma, head and neck, liver or kidney cancer. The CDR3, as DNA: TGTGCCACACGAGGGAATTGGCCCCTCCACTTT. It is translated as CATRGNWPLHF.